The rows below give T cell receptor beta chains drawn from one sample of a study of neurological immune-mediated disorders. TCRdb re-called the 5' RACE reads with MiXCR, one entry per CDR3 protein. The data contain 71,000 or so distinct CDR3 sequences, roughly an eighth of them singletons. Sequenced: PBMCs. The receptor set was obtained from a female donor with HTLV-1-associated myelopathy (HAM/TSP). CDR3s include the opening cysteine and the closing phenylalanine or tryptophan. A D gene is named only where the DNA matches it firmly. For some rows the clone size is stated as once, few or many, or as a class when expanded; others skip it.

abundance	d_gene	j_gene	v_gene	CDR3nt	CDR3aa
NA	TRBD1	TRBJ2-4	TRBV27	TGTGCCAGCAGACAAACAGGGGCCGGACAAAACATTCAGTACTTC	CASRQTGAGQNIQYF
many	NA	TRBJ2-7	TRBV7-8	TGTGCCAGCAGCTACGGGACCTACGAGCAGTACTTC	CASSYGTYEQYF
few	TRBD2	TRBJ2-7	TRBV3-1	TGTGCCAGCAGCCAAGCGGGGCTAGCGGCCTACGAGCAGTACTTC	CASSQAGLAAYEQYF
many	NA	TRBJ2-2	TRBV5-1	TGCGCCAGCAGCTTGAGAACAGGACTCACCGGGGAGCTGTTTTTT	CASSLRTGLTGELFF
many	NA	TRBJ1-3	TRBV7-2	TGTGCCAGCAGCTTAGTACCAGCCGCACTTTCTGGAAACACCATATATTTT	CASSLVPAALSGNTIYF
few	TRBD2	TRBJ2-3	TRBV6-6	TGTGCCAGCAGTTACTCGAGCGGGGGGGGAGATACGCAGTATTTT	CASSYSSGGGDTQYF
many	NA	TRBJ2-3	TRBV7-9	TGTGCCAGCAGCGCCCTAATTGGGGCAGATACGCAGTATTTT	CASSALIGADTQYF
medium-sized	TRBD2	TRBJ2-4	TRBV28	TGTGCCAGCAGTTCCGGGGGGACTAGCGAAAACATTCAGTACTTC	CASSSGGTSENIQYF
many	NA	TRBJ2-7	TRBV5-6	TGTGCCAGCAGCTTGGAGGGGAGCTCCTACGAGCAGTACTTC	CASSLEGSSYEQYF
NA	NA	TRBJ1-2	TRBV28	TGTGCCAGCAGTCCTGGGACTAACTATTGCTACACCTTC	CASSPGTNYCYTF
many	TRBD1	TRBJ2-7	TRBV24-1	TGTGCCACCAGTGATTCCCCCAGGACAGGGGGCTACGAGCAGTACTTC	CATSDSPRTGGYEQYF
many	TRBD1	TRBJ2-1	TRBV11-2	TGTGCCAGCAGCATTGGACAGGCCGCGGGGTTCTTC	CASSIGQAAGFF
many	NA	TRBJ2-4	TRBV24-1	TGTGCCACCAGTGGTTCCAATGGCATTCAGTACTTC	CATSGSNGIQYF
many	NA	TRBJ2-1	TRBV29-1	TGCAGCGTTGCCCGGGACCGACCAACCTACAATGAGCAGTTCTTC	CSVARDRPTYNEQFF
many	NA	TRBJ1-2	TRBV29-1	TGCAGCGTTGGGGGCCTATTCGGGGGCTACACCTTC	CSVGGLFGGYTF
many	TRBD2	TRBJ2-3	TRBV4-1	TGCGCCAGCAGCCGTAGCGGGGCCGGCACAGATACGCAGTATTTT	CASSRSGAGTDTQYF
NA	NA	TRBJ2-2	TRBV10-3	TGTGCCATCAGTGAGGGGGTAACCGGGGAGCTGTTTTTT	CAISEGVTGELFF
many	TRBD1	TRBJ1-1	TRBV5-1	TGCGCCAGCACCTTATCACAGGGGGACACTGAAGCTTTCTTT	CASTLSQGDTEAFF
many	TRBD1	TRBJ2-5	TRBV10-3	TGTGCCATCACCCGGGGACAGGGCATGGGAGAGACCCAGTACTTC	CAITRGQGMGETQYF
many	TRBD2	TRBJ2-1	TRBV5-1	TGCGCCAGCAGCCCCAGGACTAGCGGGGGGGGAAATGAGCAGTTCTTC	CASSPRTSGGGNEQFF
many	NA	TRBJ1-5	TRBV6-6	TGTGCCAGCAGCCGAAGGGGGAATCAGCCCCAGCATTTT	CASSRRGNQPQHF
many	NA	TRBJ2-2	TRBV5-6	TGTGCCAGCAGCTTGAGTGTTATAAACACCGGGGAGCTGTTTTTT	CASSLSVINTGELFF
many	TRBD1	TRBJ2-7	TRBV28	TGTGCCAGCAGCCCCGGTGGGACAGGCTACTACGAGCAGTACTTC	CASSPGGTGYYEQYF
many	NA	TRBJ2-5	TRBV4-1	TGCGCCAGCAGCCAAGTTGGGGCCCTGAAGACCCAGTACTTC	CASSQVGALKTQYF
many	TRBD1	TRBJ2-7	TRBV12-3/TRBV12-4	TGTGCCAGCAGTCCCGGACAGGGGGCAGTTTCCGAGCAGTACTTC	CASSPGQGAVSEQYF
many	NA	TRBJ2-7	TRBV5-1	TGCGCCAGCAGCTTGTCCCTAGCGAGCCACGAGCAGTACTTC	CASSLSLASHEQYF
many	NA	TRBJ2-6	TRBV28	TGTGCCAGCAGTTTTTTCGGCTCTGGGGCCAACGTCCTGACTTTC	CASSFFGSGANVLTF
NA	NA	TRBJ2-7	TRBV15	TGTGCCACCAGCAGAGACTTTGGGACCTGGTCTGGCTACGAGCAGTACTTC	CATSRDFGTWSGYEQYF
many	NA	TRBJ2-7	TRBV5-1	TGCGCCAGCAGCGTCACTATGGATTTTGCGCGGGGACAGCAGTACTTC	CASSVTMDFARGQQYF
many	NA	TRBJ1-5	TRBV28	TGTGCCAGCAGTTTTCGGGGGGGAAATCAGCCCCAGCATTTT	CASSFRGGNQPQHF
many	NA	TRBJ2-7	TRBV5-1	TGCGCCAGCAGCTCATCAGGGTACTCCTACGAGCAGTACTTC	CASSSSGYSYEQYF